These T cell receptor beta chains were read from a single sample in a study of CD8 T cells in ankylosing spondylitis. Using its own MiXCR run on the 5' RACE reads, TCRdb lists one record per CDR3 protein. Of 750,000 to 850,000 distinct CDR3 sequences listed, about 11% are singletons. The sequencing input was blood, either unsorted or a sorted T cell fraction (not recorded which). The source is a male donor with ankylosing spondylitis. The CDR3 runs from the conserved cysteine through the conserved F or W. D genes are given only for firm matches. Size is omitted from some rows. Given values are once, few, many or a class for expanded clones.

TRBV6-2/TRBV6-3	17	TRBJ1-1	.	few	TGTGCCAGCAGTTACATCAGACAGAGAAGAATGAACACTGAAGCTTTCTTT	CASSYIRQRRMNTEAFF
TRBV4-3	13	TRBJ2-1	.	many	TGCGCCAGCAGCCCCCAACTAGAAAATGAGCAGTTCTTC	CASSPQLENEQFF
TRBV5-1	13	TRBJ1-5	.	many	TGTGCCAGCAGTTTATTAGGGGATCAGCCCCAGCATTTT	CASSLLGDQPQHF
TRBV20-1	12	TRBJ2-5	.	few	TGCAGTGCTACGGGGGCGCGCGGGACCCAGTACTTC	CSATGARGTQYF
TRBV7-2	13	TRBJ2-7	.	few	TGTGCCAGCAGCCCCCTCGGGGGGCGGGAGCAGTACTTC	CASSPLGGREQYF
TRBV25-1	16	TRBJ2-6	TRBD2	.	TGTGCCAGCAGACCGGGAGGGGGCTCTGGGGCCAACGTCCTGACTTTC	CASRPGGGSGANVLTF
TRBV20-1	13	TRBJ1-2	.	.	TGCAGTGCTAGGGAGTCCCGAAACTATGGCTACACCTTC	CSARESRNYGYTF
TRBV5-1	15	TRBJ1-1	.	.	TGCGCCAGCAGCTTCGGCAGGGTGGGGAACACTGAAGCTTTCTTT	CASSFGRVGNTEAFF
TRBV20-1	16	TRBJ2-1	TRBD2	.	TGCAGTGCGCCTACTAGCGGGGGGCACCAGTACAATGAGCAGTTCTTC	CSAPTSGGHQYNEQFF
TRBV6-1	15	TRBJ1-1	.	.	TGTGCCAGCAGTGTCTACAGGGTACTGAACACTGAAGCTTTCTTT	CASSVYRVLNTEAFF
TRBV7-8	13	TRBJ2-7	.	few	TGTGCCAGCGGGGTCGGGTGGGACTACGAGCAGTACTTC	CASGVGWDYEQYF
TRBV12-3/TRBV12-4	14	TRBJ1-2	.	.	TGTGCCAGCAGGCTATCAGGGACGAAGGAAGGCTACACCTTC	CASRLSGTKEGYTF
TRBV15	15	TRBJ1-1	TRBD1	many	TGTGCCACCAGCAGAGATTCGAGGGGACAGGCTGAAGCTTTCTTT	CATSRDSRGQAEAFF
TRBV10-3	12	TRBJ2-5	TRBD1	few	TGTGCCACCGGAGACAGGGAAGAGACCCAGTACTTC	CATGDREETQYF
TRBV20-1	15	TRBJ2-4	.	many	TGCAGTGCTAGTAGGGGGGCCAGAGCCAGGGACATTCAGTACTTC	CSASRGARARDIQYF
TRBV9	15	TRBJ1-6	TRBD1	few	TGTGCCAGCAGCGTAGGGGACAGGGCCGATTCACCCCTCCACTTT	CASSVGDRADSPLHF
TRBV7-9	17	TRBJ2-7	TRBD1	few	TGTGCCAGCAGCTTTTCGCCCGGGACAGGACGCTCCTACGAGCAGTACTTC	CASSFSPGTGRSYEQYF
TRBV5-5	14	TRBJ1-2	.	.	TGTGCCAGCAGCTTGGGGGCGGGGGCCTATGGCTACACCTTC	CASSLGAGAYGYTF
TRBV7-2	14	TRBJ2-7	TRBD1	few	TGTGCCAGCAGTTTTTCAGGACAGGGCTACGAGCAGTACTTC	CASSFSGQGYEQYF
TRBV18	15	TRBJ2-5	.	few	TGTGCCAGCTCACCACCGGCAGGTCACCAAGAGACCCAGTACTTC	CASSPPAGHQETQYF
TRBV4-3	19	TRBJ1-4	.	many	TGCGCCAGCAGCCAAAATGCGGGACGCTCCTTCCATGGTAATGAAAAACTGTTTTTT	CASSQNAGRSFHGNEKLFF
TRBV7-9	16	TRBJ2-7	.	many	TGTGCCAGCAGCTTAGCCGCTAGCCGAGGTTGGTACGAGCAGTACTTC	CASSLAASRGWYEQYF
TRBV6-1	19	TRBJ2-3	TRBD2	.	TGTGCCAGCAGTGATCCCTCGAGCGGGAAGTCTTCTAGCACAGATACGCAGTATTTT	CASSDPSSGKSSSTDTQYF
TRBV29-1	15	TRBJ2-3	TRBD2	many	TGCAGCGTTGAAGGGGAGACTAGCTCGGTAGATACGCAGTATTTT	CSVEGETSSVDTQYF
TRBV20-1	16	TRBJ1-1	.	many	TGCAGTGCGAGAGGGCTTCGCGGCGGTTTGGACACTGAAGCTTTCTTT	CSARGLRGGLDTEAFF
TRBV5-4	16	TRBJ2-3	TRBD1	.	TGTGCCAGCAGCCCACCGGGACAGGGCCCGACAGATACGCAGTATTTT	CASSPPGQGPTDTQYF
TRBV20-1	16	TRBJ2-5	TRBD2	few	TGCAGTGCCCCAAAAGGAAGCGGGGGGGTCCAAGAGACCCAGTACTTC	CSAPKGSGGVQETQYF